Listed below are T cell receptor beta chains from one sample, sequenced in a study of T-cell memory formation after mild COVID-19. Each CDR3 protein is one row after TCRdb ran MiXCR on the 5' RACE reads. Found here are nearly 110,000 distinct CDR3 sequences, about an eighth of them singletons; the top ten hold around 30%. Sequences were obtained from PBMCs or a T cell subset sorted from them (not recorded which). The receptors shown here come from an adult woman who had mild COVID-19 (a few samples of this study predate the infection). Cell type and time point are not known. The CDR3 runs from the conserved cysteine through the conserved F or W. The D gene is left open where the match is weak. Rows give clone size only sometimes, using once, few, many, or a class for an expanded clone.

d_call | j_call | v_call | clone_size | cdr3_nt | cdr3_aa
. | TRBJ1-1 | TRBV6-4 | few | TGTGCCAGCAGTGAAATACCGAACACTGAAGCTTTCTTT | CASSEIPNTEAFF
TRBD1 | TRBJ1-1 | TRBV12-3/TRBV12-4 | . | TGTGCCAGCAGTACAGGGGTATCCACTGAAGCTTTCTTT | CASSTGVSTEAFF
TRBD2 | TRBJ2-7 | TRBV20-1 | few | TGCAGTGCTAAGGAGCTAGCGGGCTCCTACGAGCAGTACTTC | CSAKELAGSYEQYF
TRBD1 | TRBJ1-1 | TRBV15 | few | TGTGCCACCAGCAGAGACAGGGGGCGTCTCACTGAAGCTTTCTTT | CATSRDRGRLTEAFF
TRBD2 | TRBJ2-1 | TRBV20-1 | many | TGCAGTGCCTGGACTAGTCCCAATGAGCAGTTCTTC | CSAWTSPNEQFF
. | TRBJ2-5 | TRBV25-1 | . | TGTGCCAGCAGTGAAGCAGGATTGGAGACCCAGTACTTC | CASSEAGLETQYF
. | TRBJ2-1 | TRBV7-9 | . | TGTGCCAGCAGCTTAGGAGGGAGTAGTTCCAAGAATGAGCAGTTCTTC | CASSLGGSSSKNEQFF
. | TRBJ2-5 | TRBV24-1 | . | TGTGCCACCTCAGATGGGGCCCAAGAGACCCAGTACTTC | CATSDGAQETQYF
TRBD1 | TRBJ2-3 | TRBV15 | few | TGTGCCACCAGTAACGAGGGGGCGGGTTACACAGATACGCAGTATTTT | CATSNEGAGYTDTQYF
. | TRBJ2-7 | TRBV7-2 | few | TGTGCCAGCACCTACCCCGGGGGCGAGCAGTACTTC | CASTYPGGEQYF
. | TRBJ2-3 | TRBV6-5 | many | TGTGCCAGCAGACGGTCAGGTGGGAGCACAGATACGCAGTATTTT | CASRRSGGSTDTQYF
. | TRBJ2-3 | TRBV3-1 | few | TGTGCCAGCAGCCAAGAAGATCGCGAGACTAGTTTGATGTGGGCAGATACGCAGTATTTT | CASSQEDRETSLMWADTQYF
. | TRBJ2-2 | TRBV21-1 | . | TGTGCCAGCAGCAAAGAGGACAGAAAGAACACCGGGGAGCTGTTTTTT | CASSKEDRKNTGELFF
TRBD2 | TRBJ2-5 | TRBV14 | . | TGTGCCAGCAGTCGGGAGGTATCGGAGACCCAGTACTTC | CASSREVSETQYF
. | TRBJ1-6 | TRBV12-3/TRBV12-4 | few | TGTGCCAGCAGCCCAACATTATCACCCCTCCACTTT | CASSPTLSPLHF
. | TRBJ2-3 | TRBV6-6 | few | TGTGCCAGCAGTTTCCCGGACGGAAGCACAGATACGCAGTATTTT | CASSFPDGSTDTQYF
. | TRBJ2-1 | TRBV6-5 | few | TGTGCCAGCAGTTACAATGAGATGCGGAGCTCCTACAATGAGCAGTTCTTC | CASSYNEMRSSYNEQFF
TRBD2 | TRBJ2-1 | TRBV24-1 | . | TGTGCCACCAGTGATTCACCCTGGACTAGCGGGTTCTACAATGAGCAGTTCTTC | CATSDSPWTSGFYNEQFF
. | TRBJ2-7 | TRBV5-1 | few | TGCGCCAGCAGCCACACGTTCGACAGCCACTCCTACGAGCAGTACTTC | CASSHTFDSHSYEQYF
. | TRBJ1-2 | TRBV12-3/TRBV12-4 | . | TGTGCCAGCAGTTCCTCGACAGGCCTCGGGGGCTACACCTTC | CASSSSTGLGGYTF
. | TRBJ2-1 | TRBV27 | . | TGTGCCAGCAGATCCCTAGAATCTGAGGGTTGGGGTGAGCAGTTCTTC | CASRSLESEGWGEQFF
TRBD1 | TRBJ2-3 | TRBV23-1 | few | TGCGCCGGCAAAAGACAGGGGATTGCTACGCAGTATTTT | CAGKRQGIATQYF
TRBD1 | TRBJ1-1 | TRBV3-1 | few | TGTGCCAGCAGCCCCAGGGGGCAGACTGAAGCTTTCTTT | CASSPRGQTEAFF
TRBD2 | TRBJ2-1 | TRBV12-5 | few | TGTGCTAGTGTCCCCGAAGCGGGGGGCCCTTATATGGACATTTATGAGCAGTTCTTC | CASVPEAGGPYMDIYEQFF
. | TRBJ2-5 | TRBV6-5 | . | TGTGCCAGCAGGTTCAGGGTCGCAGAGACCCAGTACTTC | CASRFRVAETQYF
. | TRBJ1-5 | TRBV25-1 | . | TGTGCCAGCAGCCCGACAGAATATAGCAATCAGCCCCAGCATTTT | CASSPTEYSNQPQHF
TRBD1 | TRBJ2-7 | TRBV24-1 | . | TGTGCCACCAGTCAGGGGGCCTACGAGCAGTACTTC | CATSQGAYEQYF
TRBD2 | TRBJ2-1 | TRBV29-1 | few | TGCAGCGTTGATGGGCTAGCGGGGCTCAATGAGCAGTTCTTC | CSVDGLAGLNEQFF
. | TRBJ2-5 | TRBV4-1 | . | TGCGCCAGCAGCCAAGCGGGGGGCCTCCAAGAGACCCAGTACTTC | CASSQAGGLQETQYF